This T cell receptor beta chain was found in a study of tumor-infiltrating lymphocytes in oesophageal squamous cell carcinoma. This clonotype came up a few times. TCRdb analysed the PCR reads with MiXCR anew, one entry per CDR3 protein. Of about 14,000 distinct CDR3 sequences in the sample, roughly half were seen once. The CDR3 is made up of 15 amino acids. Germline values: CDR1 MNHNY, CDR2 SVGAGI (reference sequence). This clonotype was obtained from a female donor with esophageal squamous cell carcinoma. Sequencing was carried out using blood. This chain connects TRBV6-6 to TRBJ2-6, with D perhaps matching TRBD2 (6 bases). The DNA matches TRBJ2-7 better at its end, which makes the J call doubtful. The CDR3 loop is CASSYGAGRPYEQYF. CDR3 nucleotides: TGTGCCAGCAGTTACGGAGCGGGCCGTCCCTACGAGCAGTACTTC.